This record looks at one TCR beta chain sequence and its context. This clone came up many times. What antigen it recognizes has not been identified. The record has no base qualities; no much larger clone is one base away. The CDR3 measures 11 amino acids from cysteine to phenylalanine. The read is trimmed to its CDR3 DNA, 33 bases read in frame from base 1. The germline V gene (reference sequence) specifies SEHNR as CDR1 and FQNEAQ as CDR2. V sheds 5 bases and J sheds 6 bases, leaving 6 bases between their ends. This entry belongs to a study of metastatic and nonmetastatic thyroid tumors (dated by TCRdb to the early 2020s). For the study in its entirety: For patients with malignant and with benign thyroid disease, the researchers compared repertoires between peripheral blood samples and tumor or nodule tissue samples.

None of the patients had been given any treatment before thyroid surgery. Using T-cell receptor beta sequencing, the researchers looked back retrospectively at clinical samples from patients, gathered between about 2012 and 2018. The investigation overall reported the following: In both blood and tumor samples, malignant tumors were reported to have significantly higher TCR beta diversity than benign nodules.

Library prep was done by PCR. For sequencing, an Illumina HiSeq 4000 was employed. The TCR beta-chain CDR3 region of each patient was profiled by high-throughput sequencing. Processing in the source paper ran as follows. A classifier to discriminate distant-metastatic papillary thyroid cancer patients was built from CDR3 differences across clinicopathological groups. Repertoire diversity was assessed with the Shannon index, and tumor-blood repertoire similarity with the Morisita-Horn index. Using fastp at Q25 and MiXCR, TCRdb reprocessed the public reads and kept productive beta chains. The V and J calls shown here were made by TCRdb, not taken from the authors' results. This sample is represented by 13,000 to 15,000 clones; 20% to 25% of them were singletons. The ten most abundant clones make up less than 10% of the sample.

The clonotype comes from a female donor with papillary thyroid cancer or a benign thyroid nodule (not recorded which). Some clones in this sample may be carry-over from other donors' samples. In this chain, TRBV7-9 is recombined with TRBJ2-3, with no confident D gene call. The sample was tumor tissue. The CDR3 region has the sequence CASSPADTQYF. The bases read TGTGCCAGCAGCCCGGCGGATACGCAGTATTTT.